Each of the 7 T cell receptor beta chains below was sequenced from the same sample in a study of blood T cell repertoires in COVID-19. Sequencing was performed with immunoSEQ multiplex PCR; in TCRdb, only in-frame clones are kept and a portion is missing. The data show 190,000 or so clones, with around nine tenths seen just once and around 7% held by the top ten. Sample: peripheral blood. These receptors came from a man aged 40-49 years with acute or convalescent COVID-19.

The chain uses TRBV5-4 and TRBJ2-5; TRBD2 matches at 14 bases. The junction had 15 bases not matched to a gene; V was cut back by 6 bases and J by 5 bases. The CDR3 contains 18 residues. Germline V lookup: CDR1 SGHNT, CDR2 YYREEE (reference sequence). The CDR3 is CASTGLAGGPGRIETQYF. DNA of the CDR3: TGTGCCAGCACTGGACTAGCGGGGGGCCCAGGCAGGATTGAGACCCAGTACTTC.

The J gene is TRBJ1-1, the V gene TRBV7-2, with TRBD1 identical over 9 bases. The trim removed 3 bases at V and 9 bases at J, leaving 11 bases unmatched. The CDR3 consists of 15 residues. Germline V lookup: CDR1 SGHTA, CDR2 FQGNSA. The DNA of the CDR3 is TGTGCCAGCAGCTTCCCTACAGGGGGCGTCCTAAAAGCTTTCTTT. The encoded protein is CASSFPTGGVLKAFF.

V is TRBV30 and J is TRBJ1-5, with 7 bases lining up with TRBD1. Losses at the gene ends were 1 base for V and 6 bases for J; bases not matched to a gene: 3. CDR3 length equals 13 residues. Per the germline V gene, CDR1 is GTSNPN and CDR2 is SVGIG (reference sequence). This CDR3 is CAWSDRGSQPQHF. The CDR3 DNA sequence: TGTGCCTGGAGTGACAGGGGAAGTCAGCCCCAGCATTTT.

The chain couples TRBV18 to TRBJ2-3; TRBD2 aligns across 12 bases. In germline, CDR1 is KGHSH, CDR2 LQKENI. The junction had 3 bases not matched to a gene; V was cut back by 6 bases and J by 2 bases. The CDR3 sequence is 15 residues long. The CDR3 sequence is CASSTSGGPTDTQYF. CDR3 nucleotides: TGTGCCAGCTCCACTAGCGGGGGGCCCACAGATACGCAGTATTTT.

The DNA for the CDR3 is TGTGCCAGCAGCGTCTGGACTAGCGACACAGATACGCAGTATTTT. Encoded protein: CASSVWTSDTDTQYF. The rearrangement uses TRBV9 and TRBJ2-3; 9 nucleotides line up with TRBD2. Germline CDR1 is SGDLS and CDR2 is YYNGEE. V lost 2 bases to trimming and J lost 2 bases; unmatched junction nucleotides: 3. The CDR3 consists of 15 residues.

DNA for the CDR3: TGTGCCAGTAAAGAGCGGGGTTCTGGGGCCAACGTCCTGACTTTC. Encoded protein: CASKERGSGANVLTF. The gene calls are TRBV19 and TRBJ2-6; 7 nucleotides match TRBD2. V trimming: 7 bases; J trimming: 1 base; junction bases outside the gene matches: 4. This CDR3 comprises 15 residues. Germline V lookup: CDR1 LNHDA, CDR2 SQIVND (reference sequence).

V and J are TRBV28 and TRBJ1-2, with D perhaps matching TRBD1 (6 bases). The germline gives CDR1 MDHEN, CDR2 SYDVKM. Trimming cost V 7 bases and J 4 bases, with 13 bases left between them. The CDR3 contains 13 residues. The CDR3 reads CASTTGLIYGYTF. Here the CDR3 DNA reads TGTGCCAGCACTACAGGGTTGATCTATGGCTACACCTTC.